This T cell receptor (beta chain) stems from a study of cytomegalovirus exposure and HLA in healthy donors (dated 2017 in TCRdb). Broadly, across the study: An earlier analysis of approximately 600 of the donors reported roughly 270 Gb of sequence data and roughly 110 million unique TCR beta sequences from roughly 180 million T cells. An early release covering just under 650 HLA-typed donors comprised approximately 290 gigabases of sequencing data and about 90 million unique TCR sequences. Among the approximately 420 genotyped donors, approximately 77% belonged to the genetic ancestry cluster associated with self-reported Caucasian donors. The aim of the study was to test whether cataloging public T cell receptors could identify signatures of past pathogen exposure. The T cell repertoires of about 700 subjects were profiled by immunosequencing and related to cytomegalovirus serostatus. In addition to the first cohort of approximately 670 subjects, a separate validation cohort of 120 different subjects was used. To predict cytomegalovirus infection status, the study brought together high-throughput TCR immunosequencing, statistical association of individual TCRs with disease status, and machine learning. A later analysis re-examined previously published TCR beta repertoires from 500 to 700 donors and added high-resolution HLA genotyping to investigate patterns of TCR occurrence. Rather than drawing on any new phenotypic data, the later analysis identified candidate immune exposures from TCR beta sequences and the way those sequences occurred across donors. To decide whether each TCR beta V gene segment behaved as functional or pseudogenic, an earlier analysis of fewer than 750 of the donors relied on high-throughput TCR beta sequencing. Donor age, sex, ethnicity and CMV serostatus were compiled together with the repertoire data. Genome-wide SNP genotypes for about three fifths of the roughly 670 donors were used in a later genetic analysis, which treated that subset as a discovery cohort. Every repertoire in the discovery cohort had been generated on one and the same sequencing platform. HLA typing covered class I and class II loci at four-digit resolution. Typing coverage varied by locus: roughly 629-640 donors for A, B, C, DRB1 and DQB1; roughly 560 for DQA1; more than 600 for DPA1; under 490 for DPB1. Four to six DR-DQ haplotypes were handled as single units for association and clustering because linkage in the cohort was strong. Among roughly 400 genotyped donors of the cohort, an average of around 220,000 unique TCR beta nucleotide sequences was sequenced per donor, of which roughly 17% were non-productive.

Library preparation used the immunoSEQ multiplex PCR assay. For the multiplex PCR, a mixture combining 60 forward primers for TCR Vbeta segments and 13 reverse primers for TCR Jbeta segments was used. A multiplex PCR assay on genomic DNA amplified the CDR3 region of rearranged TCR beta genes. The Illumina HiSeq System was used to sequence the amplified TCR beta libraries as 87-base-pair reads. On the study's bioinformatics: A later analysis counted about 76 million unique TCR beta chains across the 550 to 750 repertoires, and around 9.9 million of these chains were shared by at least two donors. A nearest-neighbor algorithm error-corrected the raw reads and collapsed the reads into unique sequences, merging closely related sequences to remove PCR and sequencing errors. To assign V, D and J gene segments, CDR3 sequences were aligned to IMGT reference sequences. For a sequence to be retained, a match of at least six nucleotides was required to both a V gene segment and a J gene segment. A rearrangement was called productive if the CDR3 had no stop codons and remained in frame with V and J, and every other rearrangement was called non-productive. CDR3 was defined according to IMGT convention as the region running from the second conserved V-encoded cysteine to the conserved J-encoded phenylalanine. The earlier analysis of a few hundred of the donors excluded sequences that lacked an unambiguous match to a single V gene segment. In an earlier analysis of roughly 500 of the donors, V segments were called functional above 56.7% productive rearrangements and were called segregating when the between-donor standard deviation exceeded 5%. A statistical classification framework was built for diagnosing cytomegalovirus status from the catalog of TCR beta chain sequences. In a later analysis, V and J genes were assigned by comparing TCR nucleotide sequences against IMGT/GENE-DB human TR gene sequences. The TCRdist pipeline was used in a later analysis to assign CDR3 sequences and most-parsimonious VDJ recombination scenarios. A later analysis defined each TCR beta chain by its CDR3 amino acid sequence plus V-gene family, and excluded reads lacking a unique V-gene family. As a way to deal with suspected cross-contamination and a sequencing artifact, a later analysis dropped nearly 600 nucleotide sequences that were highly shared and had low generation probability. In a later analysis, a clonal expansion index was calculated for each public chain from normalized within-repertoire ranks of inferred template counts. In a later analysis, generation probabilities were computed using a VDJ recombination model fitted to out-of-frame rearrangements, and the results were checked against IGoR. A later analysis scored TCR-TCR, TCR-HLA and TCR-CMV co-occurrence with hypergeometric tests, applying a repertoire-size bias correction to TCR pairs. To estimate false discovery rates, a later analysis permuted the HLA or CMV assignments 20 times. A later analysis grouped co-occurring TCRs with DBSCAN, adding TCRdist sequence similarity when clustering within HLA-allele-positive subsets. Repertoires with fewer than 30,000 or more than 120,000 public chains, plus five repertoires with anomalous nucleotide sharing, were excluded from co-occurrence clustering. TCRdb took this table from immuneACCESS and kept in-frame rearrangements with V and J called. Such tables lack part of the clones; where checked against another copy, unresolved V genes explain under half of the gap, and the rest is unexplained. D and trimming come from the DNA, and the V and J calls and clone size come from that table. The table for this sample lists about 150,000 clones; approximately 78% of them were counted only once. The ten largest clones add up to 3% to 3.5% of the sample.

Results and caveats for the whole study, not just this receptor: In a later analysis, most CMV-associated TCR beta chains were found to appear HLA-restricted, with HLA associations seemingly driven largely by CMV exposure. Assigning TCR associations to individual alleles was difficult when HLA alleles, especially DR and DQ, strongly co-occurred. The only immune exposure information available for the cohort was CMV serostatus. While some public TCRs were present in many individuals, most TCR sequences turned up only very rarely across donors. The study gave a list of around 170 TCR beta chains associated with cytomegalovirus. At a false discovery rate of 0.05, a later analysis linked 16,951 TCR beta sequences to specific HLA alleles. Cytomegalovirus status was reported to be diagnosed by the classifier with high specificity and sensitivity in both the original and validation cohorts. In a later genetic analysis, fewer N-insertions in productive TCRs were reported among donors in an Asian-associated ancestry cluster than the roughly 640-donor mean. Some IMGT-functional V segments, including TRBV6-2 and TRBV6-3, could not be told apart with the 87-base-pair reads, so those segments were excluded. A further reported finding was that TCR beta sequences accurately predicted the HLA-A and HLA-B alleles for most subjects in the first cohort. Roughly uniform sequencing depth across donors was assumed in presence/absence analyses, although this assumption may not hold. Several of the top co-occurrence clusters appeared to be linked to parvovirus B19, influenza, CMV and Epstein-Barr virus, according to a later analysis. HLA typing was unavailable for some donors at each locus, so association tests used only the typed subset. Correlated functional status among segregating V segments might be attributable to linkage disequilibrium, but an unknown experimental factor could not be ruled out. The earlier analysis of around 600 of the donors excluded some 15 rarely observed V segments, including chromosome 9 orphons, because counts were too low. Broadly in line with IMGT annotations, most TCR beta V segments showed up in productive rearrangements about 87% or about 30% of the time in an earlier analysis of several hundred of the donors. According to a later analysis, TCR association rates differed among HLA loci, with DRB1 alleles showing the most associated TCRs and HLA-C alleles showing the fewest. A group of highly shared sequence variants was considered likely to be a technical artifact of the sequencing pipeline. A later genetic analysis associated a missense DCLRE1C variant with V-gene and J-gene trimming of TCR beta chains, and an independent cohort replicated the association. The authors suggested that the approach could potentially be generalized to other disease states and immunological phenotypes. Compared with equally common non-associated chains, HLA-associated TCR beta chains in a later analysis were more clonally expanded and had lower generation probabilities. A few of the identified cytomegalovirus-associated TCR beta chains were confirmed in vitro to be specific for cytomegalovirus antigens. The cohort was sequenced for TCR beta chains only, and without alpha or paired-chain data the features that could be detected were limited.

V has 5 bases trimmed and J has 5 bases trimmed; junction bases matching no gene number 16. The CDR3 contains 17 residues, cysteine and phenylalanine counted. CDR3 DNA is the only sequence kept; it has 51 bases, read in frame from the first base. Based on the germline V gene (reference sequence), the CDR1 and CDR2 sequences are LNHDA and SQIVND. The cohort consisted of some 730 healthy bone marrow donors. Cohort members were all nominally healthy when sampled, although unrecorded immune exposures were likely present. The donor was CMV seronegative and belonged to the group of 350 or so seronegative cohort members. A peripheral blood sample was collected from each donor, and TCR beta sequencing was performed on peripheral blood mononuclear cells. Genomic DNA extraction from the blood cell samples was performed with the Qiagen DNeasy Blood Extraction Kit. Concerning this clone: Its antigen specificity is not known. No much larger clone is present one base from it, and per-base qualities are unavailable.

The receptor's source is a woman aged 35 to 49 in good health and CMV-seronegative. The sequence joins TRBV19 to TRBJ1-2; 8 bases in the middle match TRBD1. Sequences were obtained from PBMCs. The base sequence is TGTGCCAGTAGTCGACCCGGACAGGGTAAGAGAGGTTATGGCTACACCTTC. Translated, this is CASSRPGQGKRGYGYTF.